A selection of T cell receptor beta chains follows, all from one sample in a study of T cell responses to AZD1222 COVID-19 vaccine. Assay used: immunoSEQ multiplex PCR; TCRdb lists only in-frame clones, some missing. The sample consists of about 150,000 clones, about 85% of them appearing once. Sequencing was performed on peripheral blood, taken on day 0 of AZD1222 vaccination. The receptors shown here come from an adult in good health. Each CDR3 is given with its conserved first and last residue. A D gene is named only where the DNA matches it firmly. Only part of the rows carry a size: once, few, many, or a class if the clone is expanded.

abundance	d_gene	v_gene	j_gene	CDR3aa	CDR3nt
NA	TRBD2	TRBV11-3	TRBJ2-1	CASSLSGGGHNEQFF	TGTGCCAGCAGCTTAAGTGGCGGGGGGCACAATGAGCAGTTCTTC
NA	NA	TRBV15	TRBJ1-2	CATSFLRDNRISGYTF	TGTGCCACCAGCTTTCTACGGGACAACCGGATAAGTGGCTACACCTTC
NA	TRBD1	TRBV12-3/TRBV12-4	TRBJ1-3	CASSFYRGSTIYF	TGTGCCAGCAGTTTCTACAGGGGAAGCACCATATATTTT
NA	NA	TRBV5-1	TRBJ2-5	CASSLRTQETQYF	TGCGCCAGCAGCCTCCGGACCCAAGAGACCCAGTACTTC
NA	NA	TRBV5-1	TRBJ2-7	CASSFSGIGDYEQYF	TGCGCCAGCAGCTTTTCCGGGATAGGGGACTACGAGCAGTACTTC
NA	NA	TRBV7-9	TRBJ2-5	CASSLAPSGNQETQYF	TGTGCCAGCAGCTTAGCCCCGAGTGGGAACCAAGAGACCCAGTACTTC
NA	NA	TRBV18	TRBJ1-1	CASSPRQKGGNTEAFF	TGTGCCAGCTCACCAAGGCAGAAAGGGGGAAACACTGAAGCTTTCTTT
NA	TRBD1	TRBV5-4	TRBJ2-3	CASSPGTGGDTQYF	TGTGCCAGCAGCCCCGGGACAGGGGGGGATACGCAGTATTTT
few	TRBD1	TRBV9	TRBJ1-1	CASSPGTGEAEAFF	TGTGCCAGCAGCCCAGGGACAGGGGAAGCTGAAGCTTTCTTT
NA	TRBD1	TRBV6-5	TRBJ1-6	CASNGQVNSPLHF	TGTGCCAGCAATGGACAGGTTAATTCACCCCTCCACTTT
NA	NA	TRBV10-2	TRBJ2-2	CASSERAEITGELFF	TGCGCCAGCAGTGAGCGGGCGGAGATCACCGGGGAGCTGTTTTTT
NA	TRBD1	TRBV7-9	TRBJ1-2	CASSRDDRGRGYTF	TGTGCCAGCAGCAGAGATGACAGGGGGAGAGGCTACACCTTC
NA	NA	TRBV28	TRBJ1-2	CASSLPSSPTAYGYTF	TGTGCCAGCAGTTTACCCTCCTCTCCGACAGCCTATGGCTACACCTTC
few	TRBD1	TRBV4-3	TRBJ1-1	CASSQRQGLKAFF	TGCGCCAGCAGCCAACGACAGGGGCTAAAAGCTTTCTTT
NA	NA	TRBV2	TRBJ1-1	CASSELSSNTEAFF	TGTGCCAGCAGTGAACTCTCATCAAACACTGAAGCTTTCTTT
NA	TRBD1	TRBV7-2	TRBJ1-2	CASSWTGTNYGYTF	TGTGCCAGCAGCTGGACAGGGACTAACTATGGCTACACCTTC
NA	NA	TRBV25-1	TRBJ2-1	CASSDLRGNEQFF	TGTGCCAGCAGTGATCTGAGGGGAAATGAGCAGTTCTTC
NA	NA	TRBV20-1	TRBJ1-1	CSATPQGEAFF	TGCAGTGCTACCCCCCAGGGAGAAGCTTTCTTT
NA	TRBD1	TRBV5-6	TRBJ1-2	CASSFRVGQGVGGYTF	TGTGCCAGCAGCTTCCGAGTGGGACAGGGGGTTGGTGGCTACACCTTC
NA	NA	TRBV2	TRBJ1-4	CASSDRAGANEKLFF	TGTGCCAGCAGTGATCGGGCAGGGGCAAATGAAAAACTGTTTTTT
few	TRBD1	TRBV9	TRBJ1-5	CASSPRGGSNQPQHF	TGTGCCAGCAGCCCCCGAGGGGGCAGCAATCAGCCCCAGCATTTT
NA	NA	TRBV7-2	TRBJ2-1	CASSPKGKRGRNEQFF	TGTGCCAGCAGCCCAAAGGGGAAGCGTGGCCGGAATGAGCAGTTCTTC
once	TRBD1	TRBV7-8	TRBJ1-5	CASSSAMTGVNQPQHF	TGTGCCAGCAGCTCAGCAATGACAGGGGTCAATCAGCCCCAGCATTTT
once	TRBD2	TRBV7-2	TRBJ2-7	CASSSFAGGDEQYF	TGTGCCAGCAGCTCATTTGCGGGGGGGGACGAGCAGTACTTC
NA	NA	TRBV11-2	TRBJ2-5	CASSLDRAPVETQYF	TGTGCCAGCAGCTTAGACAGGGCCCCAGTGGAGACCCAGTACTTC
NA	TRBD2	TRBV18	TRBJ2-5	CASSPPLAGEQETQYF	TGTGCCAGCTCACCACCGCTAGCGGGGGAACAAGAGACCCAGTACTTC
NA	NA	TRBV19	TRBJ2-1	CASSIGPGLFNEQFF	TGTGCCAGTAGTATCGGACCGGGACTCTTCAATGAGCAGTTCTTC
NA	NA	TRBV21-1	TRBJ1-3	CASSETGDGNTIYF	TGTGCCAGCAGCGAGACAGGGGACGGAAACACCATATATTTT
NA	TRBD1	TRBV6-5	TRBJ1-2	CASYQLEGAGYTF	TGTGCCAGCTATCAACTAGAGGGGGCTGGCTACACCTTC
NA	TRBD1	TRBV9	TRBJ2-7	CASSVTGDYEQYF	TGTGCCAGCAGCGTCACAGGGGACTACGAGCAGTACTTC
NA	NA	TRBV5-5	TRBJ2-7	CASSLEGQGQYF	TGTGCCAGCAGCTTGGAGGGGCAAGGGCAGTACTTC
NA	TRBD1	TRBV5-1	TRBJ2-1	CASKPGQGAYNEQFF	TGCGCCAGCAAACCGGGACAGGGGGCCTACAATGAGCAGTTCTTC
NA	TRBD2	TRBV11-2	TRBJ2-1	CASSLGGGAYNEQFF	TGTGCCAGCAGCTTAGGTGGGGGGGCCTACAATGAGCAGTTCTTC